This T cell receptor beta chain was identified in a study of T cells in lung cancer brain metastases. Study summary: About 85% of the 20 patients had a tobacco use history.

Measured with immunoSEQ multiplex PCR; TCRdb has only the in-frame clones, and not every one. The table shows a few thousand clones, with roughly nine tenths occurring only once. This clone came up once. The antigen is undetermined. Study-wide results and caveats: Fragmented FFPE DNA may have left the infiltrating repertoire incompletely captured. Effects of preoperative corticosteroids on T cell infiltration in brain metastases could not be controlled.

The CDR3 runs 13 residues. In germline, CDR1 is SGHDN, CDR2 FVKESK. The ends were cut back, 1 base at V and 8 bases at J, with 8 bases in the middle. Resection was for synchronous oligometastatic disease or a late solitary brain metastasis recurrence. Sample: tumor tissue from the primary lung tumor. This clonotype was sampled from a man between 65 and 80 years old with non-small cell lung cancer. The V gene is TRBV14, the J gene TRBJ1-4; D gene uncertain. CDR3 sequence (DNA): TGTGCCAGCAGCCAAGTTCGGTTCGAAAAACTGTTTTTT. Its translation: CASSQVRFEKLFF.